This TCR beta chain was profiled in a study of regulatory T cells in long-lasting Graves disease. Overall study: Newly diagnosed Graves' patients had taken antithyroid drugs under 3 months. Findings and limits, study-wide: In persistent patients, shared public clonotypes (roughly 2,800) outnumbered those in new patients (approximately 940).

iRepertoire HTBI primers and Arm-PCR of CDR3 regions built TCR beta libraries. TCRdb reanalysed the multiplex PCR reads using MiXCR and keeps one entry per CDR3 protein. The profile shows about 220,000 distinct CDR3 sequences, roughly 20% of them singletons. Germline CDR1 is GTSNPN and CDR2 is SVGIG (reference sequence). V lost 4 bases, J lost 4 bases, and 10 bases lay in between. The CDR3 is 12 amino acids. Of note for this clonotype: The antigen remains unidentified.

Regarding time point: newly diagnosed GD, antithyroid drugs for less than 3 months. The TCR library used RNA extracted from PBMCs. The patients were drawn from one endocrinology department in Xi'an, China. These data were also filed under a second study, of T cells in Graves' hyperthyroidism and ophthalmopathy.

This clonotype originated in a woman in her 30s with Graves disease. The specimen was peripheral blood mononuclear cells (PBMCs), collected at new diagnosis, from a patient treated with antithyroid drugs. This sequence joins TRBV30 and TRBJ1-1; maybe TRBD1 (5 bases). The CDR3 region is CAWTAGGTEAFF. As DNA, the CDR3 is TGTGCCTGGACCGCCGGGGGCACTGAAGCTTTCTTT.